The clone carrying this T cell receptor (beta chain) was counted a few times. The antigen remains undetermined. In TCRdb, the 5' RACE reads were re-called with MiXCR into one record per CDR3 protein. This table has some 250,000 distinct CDR3 sequences, approximately 3.6% appearing once. These data come from a study of T cells after yellow fever vaccination. Study results and limitations: Booster sampling recovered most clones from primary vaccination (under 97% CD4, approximately 88% CD8). It was a weaker secondary response, yet one that peaked faster, at day 5 versus 15.

Sequences were derived from PBMCs, sampled 15 days after the yellow fever booster vaccination. The sequence came from a man in his late teens or twenties who received the YFV17D yellow fever vaccine.

The DNA for the CDR3 is TGTGCCAGCAGCGATGGTTACTACGAGCAGTACTTC. It translates to CASSDGYYEQYF. The chain links TRBV7-2 to TRBJ2-7; D not resolved. The germline V and J ends were trimmed by 5 bases and 3 bases, with 8 bases remaining between them. Germline lookup yields CDR1 SGHTA and CDR2 FQGNSA. This CDR3 is 12 amino acids long. Combining the CDR3 with reference TRBV7-2 and TRBJ2-7 gives the whole variable domain GAGVSQSPSNKVTEKGKDVELRCDPISGHTALYWYRQSLGQGLEFLIYFQGNSAPDKSGLPSDRFSAERTGGSVSTLTIQRTQQEDSAVYLCASSDGYYEQYFGPGTRLTVT.